This T cell receptor (beta chain) was captured by sequencing in a study of blood T cell repertoires in COVID-19. This CDR3 contains 17 residues. V was clipped by 3 bases and J by 0 bases, with 15 bases between them. The germline gives CDR1 SGHVS, CDR2 FQNEAQ. Assay: immunoSEQ multiplex PCR; the TCRdb copy retains only in-frame clones and omits some. This sample has 250,000 to 300,000 clones; around nine tenths occur once, and the top ten carry over 2%. The chain couples TRBV7-8 to TRBJ1-3, with no clear D. Sequenced input: PBMCs or T cells enriched from blood (not recorded which). The sequence came from a woman in her fifties or sixties in a cohort exposed to, infected with or recovered from COVID-19 (not recorded which). The CDR3 DNA is TGTGCCAGCAGCTTTGAGGGATACCTAAGCTCTGGAAACACCATATATTTT. Its translation: CASSFEGYLSSGNTIYF.